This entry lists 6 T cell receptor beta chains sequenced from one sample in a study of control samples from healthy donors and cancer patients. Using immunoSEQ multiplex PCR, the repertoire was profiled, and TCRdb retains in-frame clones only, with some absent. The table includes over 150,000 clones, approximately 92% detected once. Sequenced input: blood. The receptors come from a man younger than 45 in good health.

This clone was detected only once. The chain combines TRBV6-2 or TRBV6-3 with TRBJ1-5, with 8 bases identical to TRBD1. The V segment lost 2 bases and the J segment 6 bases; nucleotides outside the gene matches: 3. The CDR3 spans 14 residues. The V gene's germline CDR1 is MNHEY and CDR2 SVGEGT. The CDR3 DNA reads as TGTGCCAGCAGTTACCCGACAGGGGTTCAGCCCCAGCATTTT. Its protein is CASSYPTGVQPQHF.

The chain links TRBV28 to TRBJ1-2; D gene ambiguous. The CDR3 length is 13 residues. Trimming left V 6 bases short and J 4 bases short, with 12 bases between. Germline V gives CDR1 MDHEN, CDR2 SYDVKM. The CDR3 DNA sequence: TGTGCCAGCAGGGACCCAGTGGGCTATGGCTACACCTTC. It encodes CASRDPVGYGYTF.

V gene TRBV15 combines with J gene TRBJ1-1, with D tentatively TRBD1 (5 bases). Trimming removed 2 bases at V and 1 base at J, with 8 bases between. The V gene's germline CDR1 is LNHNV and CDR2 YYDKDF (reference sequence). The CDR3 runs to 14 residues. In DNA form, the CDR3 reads TGTGCCACCAGCAGATTTGGACAGAACACTGAAGCTTTCTTT. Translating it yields CATSRFGQNTEAFF.

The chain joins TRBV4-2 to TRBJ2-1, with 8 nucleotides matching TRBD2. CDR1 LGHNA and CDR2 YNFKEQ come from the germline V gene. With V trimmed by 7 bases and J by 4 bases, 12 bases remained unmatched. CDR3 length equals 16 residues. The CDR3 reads CASKKGAGESYNEQFF. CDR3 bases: TGTGCCAGCAAAAAGGGAGCGGGGGAGTCGTACAATGAGCAGTTCTTC.

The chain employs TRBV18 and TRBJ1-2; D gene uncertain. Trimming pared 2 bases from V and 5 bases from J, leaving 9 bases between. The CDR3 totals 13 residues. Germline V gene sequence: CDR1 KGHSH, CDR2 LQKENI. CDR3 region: CASSPGEGYGYTF. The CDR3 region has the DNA TGTGCCAGCTCACCAGGAGAAGGATATGGCTACACCTTC.

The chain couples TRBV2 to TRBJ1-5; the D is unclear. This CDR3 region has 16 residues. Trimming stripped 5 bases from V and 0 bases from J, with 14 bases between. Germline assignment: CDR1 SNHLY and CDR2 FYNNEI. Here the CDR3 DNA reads TGTGCCAGCAGTAATGGACGGGAGTATAGCAATCAGCCCCAGCATTTT. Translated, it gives CASSNGREYSNQPQHF.